These 30 T cell receptor beta chains were all obtained from the same sample, sequenced in a study of blood T cell repertoires in COVID-19. This table comes from immunoSEQ multiplex PCR, and its TCRdb copy is limited to in-frame clones, with some not included. The table lists 150,000 to 200,000 clones, over 75% of them singletons, with under 7% in the top ten. The sample consisted of PBMCs or T cells enriched from blood (not recorded which). These receptors originate from a man aged 35-49 years who had recovered from COVID-19.

There are a few counts of this clone. This rearrangement joins TRBV11-3 to TRBJ2-5, with 10 bases identical to TRBD1. Germline CDR1 and CDR2: SGHNT and YENEEA. V lost 0 bases, J lost 5 bases, and 3 bases stayed unmatched. The length of the CDR3 is 15 residues. CDR3 loop: CASSLDGTGDETQYF. The CDR3 nucleotides are TGTGCCAGCAGCTTAGATGGGACAGGGGATGAGACCCAGTACTTC.

This clone was detected once. The chain combines TRBV4-1 with TRBJ2-2, with 7 bases that match TRBD2. Germline loops: CDR1 MGHRA, CDR2 YSYEKL. Trimming cost V 3 bases and J 12 bases; bases outside gene matches: 13. The CDR3 contains 15 residues. The CDR3 DNA follows: TGCGCCAGCAGCCAGTCTTTGCGGGGGAATTTGAAGCTGTTTTTT. Protein sequence: CASSQSLRGNLKLFF.

The chain joins TRBV30 to TRBJ1-5; TRBD1 agrees at 7 bases. From germline, CDR1 is GTSNPN and CDR2 SVGIG (reference sequence). CDR3 length: 13 amino acids. J lost 7 bases, V lost 1 base, and 4 bases had no gene match. The CDR3 spells CAWSDRGGQPQHF. CDR3 in DNA: TGTGCCTGGAGTGACAGGGGTGGACAGCCCCAGCATTTT.

The chain couples TRBV7-8 to TRBJ1-2, with D unresolved. V was cut by 5 bases and J by 2 bases, with 15 bases left in between. The length of the CDR3 is 15 residues. The germline gives CDR1 SGHVS, CDR2 FQNEAQ. CDR3 sequence (DNA): TGTGCCAGCAGCCCCCCCGGGGAACTCAACTATGGCTACACCTTC. It encodes CASSPPGELNYGYTF.

This rearrangement joins TRBV27 to TRBJ1-2; D unclear. Germline loops: CDR1 MNHEY, CDR2 SMNVEV (reference sequence). This CDR3 is built from 12 residues. Trimming pared 2 bases from V and 6 bases from J, leaving 7 bases between. CDR3 amino acids: CASSLAGNGYTF. CDR3 DNA sequence: TGTGCCAGCAGTTTAGCGGGTAATGGCTACACCTTC.

The CDR3 nucleotides read TGTGCCAGCAGTGATCGCGGGGGGAAAGCTTTCTTT. Its protein product is CASSDRGGKAFF. V gene TRBV2 combines with J gene TRBJ1-1; maybe TRBD1 (5 bases). Germline V gene data show CDR1 as SNHLY and CDR2 as FYNNEI. Trimming removed 3 bases from V and 9 bases from J, with 11 bases in between. The CDR3 runs to 12 residues.

The chain employs TRBV6-5 and TRBJ2-7; 8 positions match TRBD1. The germline CDR1 and CDR2 sequences are MNHEY and SVGAGI. Germline trimming cut 4 bases from V and 5 bases from J; bases unmatched to any gene: 4. The CDR3 loop spans 13 amino acids. As DNA, the CDR3 is TGTGCCAGCAGTTGCTCGACAGGGGACGAGCAGTACGTC. It codes for CASSCSTGDEQYV.

This sequence joins TRBV9 and TRBJ2-3; 8 bases match TRBD2. Trimming at V came to 4 bases and at J to 3 bases, leaving 7 bases not matched to a gene. Per germline, CDR1 SGDLS and CDR2 YYNGEE. The CDR3 totals 15 residues. The CDR3 nucleotides are TGTGCCAGCAGCCCTGGGACTAGGTGGACAGATACGCAGTATTTT. It specifies CASSPGTRWTDTQYF.

The chain couples TRBV29-1 to TRBJ2-7, with TRBD1 matching 8 bases. CDR1 is SQVTM, CDR2 ANQGSEA, per germline. Trimming removed 2 bases from V and 7 bases from J; junction bases left unmatched: 7. This CDR3 contains 13 residues. The CDR3 region has the DNA TGCAGCGTTGAAAGGGGGACAGGAGTAGAGCAGTACTTC. It specifies CSVERGTGVEQYF.

This clone was detected only a few times. The chain is built from TRBV10-1 and TRBJ1-1, with D hard to call. The CDR3 length is 13 residues. CDR1 is WNHNN and CDR2 is SYGVQD in the germline V gene (reference sequence). V was shortened by 1 base and J by 2 bases, with 5 bases between the two germline ends. CDR3 nucleotides: TGCGCCAGCAGTGAGTATTATAACACTGAAGCTTTCTTT. Amino acids: CASSEYYNTEAFF.

The rearrangement joins TRBV30 to TRBJ1-1, with D unclear. Germline CDR1 reads GTSNPN; CDR2 reads SVGIG (reference sequence). V lost 3 bases and J lost 3, with 17 bases in between. The CDR3 is made up of 15 amino acids. The CDR3 reads CAWRGRHSVYTEAFF. The CDR3 DNA reads as TGTGCCTGGAGAGGCAGACATTCGGTCTACACTGAAGCTTTCTTT.

CDR3 protein: CASSLTGGVTSRATQYF. The DNA for the CDR3 is TGTGCCAGCAGCTTAACCGGGGGAGTGACTAGTCGAGCGACCCAGTACTTC. The chain combines TRBV7-8 with TRBJ2-5, with D tentatively TRBD2 (6 bases). V gave up 2 bases and J gave up 7 bases, with 23 bases separating them. The CDR3 has 17 amino acids. Per the germline V gene, CDR1 is SGHVS and CDR2 is FQNEAQ.

The chain joins TRBV18 to TRBJ1-1; 8 nucleotides align to TRBD1. Germline CDR1 is KGHSH and CDR2 is LQKENI. The trim removed 2 bases at V and 8 bases at J, leaving 1 base unmatched. This CDR3 spans 12 amino acids. CDR3 bases: TGTGCCAGCTCACCAAGACAGGGGGAAGCTTTCTTT. The encoded protein is CASSPRQGEAFF.

The chain recombines TRBV5-6 with TRBJ2-3; 8 bases line up with TRBD1. The ends lost 2 bases at V and 1 base at J; junction bases unmatched: 6. The CDR3 covers 16 residues. Germline CDR1 reads SGHDT; CDR2 reads YYEEEE. Here the CDR3 reads CASSFGQGRGTDTQYF. The CDR3 region has the DNA TGTGCCAGCAGCTTTGGACAGGGCCGGGGCACAGATACGCAGTATTTT.

The chain employs TRBV11-2 and TRBJ2-1, with 13 bases lining up with TRBD2. Germline V gene sequence: CDR1 SGHAT, CDR2 FQNNGV. With V trimmed by 1 base and J by 3 bases, 3 bases remained unmatched. The CDR3 loop spans 17 amino acids. CDR3 in amino acids: CASSLGLAGGFYNEQFF. CDR3 in DNA: TGTGCCAGCAGCTTAGGACTAGCGGGGGGTTTCTACAATGAGCAGTTCTTC.

The chain couples TRBV7-3 to TRBJ2-3; TRBD2 might be the D (6 bases). V was trimmed by 6 bases and J by 0 bases, leaving 10 bases between them. CDR3 length: 14 amino acids. Germline CDR1 is SGHTA and CDR2 is FQGTGA. CDR3 nucleotide sequence: TGTGCCAGCAGTTTTAGCGGAAGCACAGATACGCAGTATTTT. It yields the protein CASSFSGSTDTQYF.

V gene TRBV9 combines with J gene TRBJ2-5; unclear D gene. Trimming removed 5 bases at V and 2 bases at J, with 7 bases between. CDR3 length: 12 residues. CDR1 is SGDLS and CDR2 is YYNGEE in the germline V gene. In DNA, the CDR3 is TGTGCCAGCAGTGGGCAGCAAGAGACCCAGTACTTC. Encoded protein: CASSGQQETQYF. The whole variable domain, remainder taken from reference TRBV9 and TRBJ2-5, is DSGVTQTPKHLITATGQRVTLRCSPRSGDLSVYWYQQSLDQGLQFLIQYYNGEERAKGNILERFSAQQFPDLHSELNLSSLELGDSALYFCASSGQQETQYFGPGTRLLVL.

The chain uses TRBV14 and TRBJ1-2; TRBD1 is a possible D gene (5 bases). Trimming pared 0 bases from V and 4 bases from J, leaving 12 bases between. CDR1 is SGHDN and CDR2 is FVKESK in the germline V gene. The CDR3 spans 15 residues. In nucleotides, the CDR3 is TGTGCCAGCAGCCAAGAACCCCGGCAGGGCTATGGCTACACCTTC. Encoded protein: CASSQEPRQGYGYTF.

CDR3 protein: CATSRGGQGNEKLFF. The CDR3 DNA reads as TGTGCCACCAGCAGGGGGGGACAGGGAAATGAAAAACTGTTTTTT. The V call is TRBV15, the J call TRBJ1-4, with 9 bases lining up with TRBD1. CDR1 is LNHNV and CDR2 is YYDKDF in the germline V gene (reference sequence). This CDR3 region has 15 residues. J lost 5 bases, V lost 3 bases, and 4 bases had no gene match.

V usage is TRBV10-3 and J usage is TRBJ2-7; TRBD2 is a possible D gene (6 bases). CDR3 length equals 13 residues. The V gene lost 10 bases and the J gene lost 5 bases, with 18 bases spanning the gap. Per the germline V gene, CDR1 is ENHRY and CDR2 is SYGVKD. The chain's CDR3 is CATGLGGSDEQYV. CDR3 DNA sequence: TGTGCCACCGGGTTGGGAGGCAGTGACGAGCAGTACGTC.

The CDR3 protein is CASSFRREGIGTDTQYF. CDR3 nucleotides: TGTGCCAGCAGCTTTCGTAGGGAGGGGATAGGCACAGATACGCAGTATTTT. This sequence joins TRBV11-2 and TRBJ2-3, with 7 bases lining up with TRBD2. CDR3 length: 17 amino acids. From germline, CDR1 is SGHAT and CDR2 FQNNGV. The junction had 10 bases not matched to a gene; V was cut back by 3 bases and J by 1 base.

The V call is TRBV27, the J call TRBJ1-5; no definite D call. Trimming removed 3 bases from V and 4 bases from J, with 7 bases in between. Per the germline V gene, CDR1 is MNHEY and CDR2 is SMNVEV (reference sequence). The CDR3 loop spans 13 amino acids. The CDR3 sequence is CASSFNFNQPQHF. DNA for the CDR3: TGTGCCAGCAGTTTCAATTTTAATCAGCCCCAGCATTTT.

The table lists this clone with a count of one. The V call is TRBV10-3, the J call TRBJ2-7, with TRBD1 matching over 7 bases. Germline V gives CDR1 ENHRY, CDR2 SYGVKD. J gave up 3 bases and V 5 bases, and 7 bases lay outside the gene matches. The CDR3 is made up of 14 amino acids. The CDR3 loop reads CAISPRGLDYEQYF. The CDR3 region has the DNA TGTGCCATCAGTCCAAGGGGGCTGGACTACGAGCAGTACTTC.

This chain links TRBV6-5 with TRBJ1-4; D may be TRBD1 (6 bases). The V gene's germline CDR1 is MNHEY and CDR2 SVGAGI. V lost 6 bases and J lost 1, with 12 bases in between. This CDR3 region has 15 residues. The CDR3 nucleotides are TGTGCCAGCAGCATCTCAGGGGTAACTAATGAAAAACTGTTTTTT. It translates to CASSISGVTNEKLFF.

The chain recombines TRBV3-1 (or the pseudogene TRBV3-2) with TRBJ2-2; the D gene is possibly TRBD2 (5 bases). V gave up 2 bases and J gave up 6 bases, with 7 bases separating them. This CDR3 has 13 residues. CDR1 is LGHDT, CDR2 YNNKEL, per germline (reference sequence). This chain's CDR3 is CASSQLGAGELFF. CDR3 nucleotide sequence: TGTGCCAGCAGCCAACTCGGGGCCGGGGAGCTGTTTTTT.

The chain joins TRBV11-2 to TRBJ2-7, with D maybe TRBD2 (5 bases). There are 14 residues in the CDR3. Germline CDR1 is SGHAT and CDR2 is FQNNGV. The V end lost 1 base, the J end lost 2 bases, and 9 bases lay between the germline ends. CDR3 residues: CASSLGYGAYEQYV. CDR3 DNA: TGTGCCAGCAGCTTAGGGTACGGGGCCTACGAGCAGTACGTC.

The DNA for the CDR3 is TGTGCCAGCAGCTCTGGCAGGGGGAGGACAGATACGCAGTATTTT. Protein product: CASSSGRGRTDTQYF. V usage is TRBV7-3 and J usage is TRBJ2-3; possibly TRBD1 for D (7 bases). Between the trimmed V and J ends, which lost 4 bases and 3 bases, there was a span of 14 bases. The length of the CDR3 is 15 residues. Germline assignment: CDR1 SGHTA and CDR2 FQGTGA.

This clone appeared a single time. The genes are TRBV2 and TRBJ1-2; D gene unclear. Germline values: CDR1 SNHLY, CDR2 FYNNEI. Trimming cost V 5 bases and J 0 bases, with 4 bases left between them. This CDR3 has 12 amino acids. CDR3 bases: TGTGCCAGCAGTCCAACTAACTATGGCTACACCTTC. Its translation: CASSPTNYGYTF.

This clone appeared once. The gene calls are TRBV24-1 and TRBJ1-2; D is perhaps TRBD1 (6 bases). The germline V gene encodes CDR1 KGHDR and CDR2 SFDVKD. The CDR3 runs to 15 residues. V was trimmed by 0 bases and J by 4 bases, leaving 11 bases between them. CDR3 in amino acids: CATSDLSGDRYGYTF. CDR3 DNA: TGTGCCACCAGTGATTTGTCAGGGGATCGCTATGGCTACACCTTC.

This rearrangement joins TRBV11-2 to TRBJ2-3; 8 nucleotides agree with TRBD1. V shed 0 bases, J shed 3 bases, and the junction held 11 bases outside the gene matches. Germline CDR1 reads SGHAT; CDR2 reads FQNNGV. This CDR3 has 18 amino acids. CDR3 amino acids: CASSLELRTGIRTDTQYF. CDR3 nucleotides: TGTGCCAGCAGCTTAGAGCTTCGGACAGGGATACGGACAGATACGCAGTATTTT.